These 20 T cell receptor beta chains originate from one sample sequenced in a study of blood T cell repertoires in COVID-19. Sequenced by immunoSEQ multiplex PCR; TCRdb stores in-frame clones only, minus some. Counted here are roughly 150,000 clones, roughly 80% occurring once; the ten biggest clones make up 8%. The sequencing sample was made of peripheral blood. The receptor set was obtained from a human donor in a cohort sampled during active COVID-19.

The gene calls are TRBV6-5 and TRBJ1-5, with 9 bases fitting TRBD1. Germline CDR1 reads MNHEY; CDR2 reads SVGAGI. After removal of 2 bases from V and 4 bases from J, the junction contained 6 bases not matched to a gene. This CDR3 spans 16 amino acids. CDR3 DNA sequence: TGTGCCAGCAGTTACCTAGGACAGGGGATTAATCAGCCCCAGCATTTT. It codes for CASSYLGQGINQPQHF.

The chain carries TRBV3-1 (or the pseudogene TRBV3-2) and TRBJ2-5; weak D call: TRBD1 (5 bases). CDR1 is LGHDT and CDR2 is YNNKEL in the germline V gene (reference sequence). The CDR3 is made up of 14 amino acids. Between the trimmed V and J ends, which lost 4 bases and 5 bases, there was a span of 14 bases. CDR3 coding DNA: TGTGCCAGCAGCCCCGTTCAGGGTGGGGAGACCCAGTACTTC. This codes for CASSPVQGGETQYF.

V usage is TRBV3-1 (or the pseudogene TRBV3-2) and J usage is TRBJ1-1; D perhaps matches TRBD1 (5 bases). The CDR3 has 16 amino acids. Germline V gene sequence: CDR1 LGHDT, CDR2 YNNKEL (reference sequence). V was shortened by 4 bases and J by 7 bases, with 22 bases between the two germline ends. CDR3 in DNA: TGTGCCAGCAGCCGAGGTACATCTTTGTACACAGGTGAAGCTTTCTTT. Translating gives CASSRGTSLYTGEAFF.

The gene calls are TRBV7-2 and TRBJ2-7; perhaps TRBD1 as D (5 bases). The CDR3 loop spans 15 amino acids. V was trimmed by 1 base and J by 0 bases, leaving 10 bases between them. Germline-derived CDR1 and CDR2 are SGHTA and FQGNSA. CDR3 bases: TGTGCCAGCAGCTTAGAATACAGGCGCTCCTACGAGCAGTACTTC. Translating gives CASSLEYRRSYEQYF. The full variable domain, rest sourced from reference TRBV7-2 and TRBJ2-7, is GAGVSQSPSNKVTEKGKDVELRCDPISGHTALYWYRQSLGQGLEFLIYFQGNSAPDKSGLPSDRFSAERTGGSVSTLTIQRTQQEDSAVYLCASSLEYRRSYEQYFGPGTRLTVT.

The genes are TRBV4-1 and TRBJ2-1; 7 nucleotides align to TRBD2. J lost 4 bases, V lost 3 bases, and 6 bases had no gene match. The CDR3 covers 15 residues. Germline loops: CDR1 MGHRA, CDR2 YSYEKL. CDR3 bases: TGCGCCAGCAGCCAGGAGGGGAGGGGTTACAATGAGCAGTTCTTC. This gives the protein CASSQEGRGYNEQFF.

CDR3 bases: TGTGCCAGTAGGGGGGCCTTCTACGAGCAGTACTTC. Its protein product is CASRGAFYEQYF. The chain employs TRBV19 and TRBJ2-7; a possible D gene is TRBD1 (6 bases). This CDR3 has 12 amino acids. V was cut by 6 bases and J by 3 bases, with 9 bases left in between. CDR1 is LNHDA, CDR2 SQIVND, per germline (reference sequence). The full variable domain, completed using reference TRBV19 and TRBJ2-7, is DGGITQSPKYLFRKEGQNVTLSCEQNLNHDAMYWYRQDPGQGLRLIYYSQIVNDFQKGDIAEGYSVSREKKESFPLTVTSAQKNPTAFYLCASRGAFYEQYFGPGTRLTVT.

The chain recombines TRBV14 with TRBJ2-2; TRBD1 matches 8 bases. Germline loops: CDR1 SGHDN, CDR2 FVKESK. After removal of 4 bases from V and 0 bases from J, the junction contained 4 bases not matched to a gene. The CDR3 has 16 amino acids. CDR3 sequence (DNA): TGTGCCAGCAGCCGGATGACAGGGGCGAACACCGGGGAGCTGTTTTTT. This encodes CASSRMTGANTGELFF.

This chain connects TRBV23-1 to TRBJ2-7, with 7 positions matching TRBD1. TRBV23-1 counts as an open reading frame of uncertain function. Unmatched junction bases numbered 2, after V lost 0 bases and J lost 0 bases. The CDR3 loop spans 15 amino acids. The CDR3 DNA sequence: TGCGCCAGCAGTCAATCCCGGGACAGCTCCTACGAGCAGTACTTC. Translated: CASSQSRDSSYEQYF.

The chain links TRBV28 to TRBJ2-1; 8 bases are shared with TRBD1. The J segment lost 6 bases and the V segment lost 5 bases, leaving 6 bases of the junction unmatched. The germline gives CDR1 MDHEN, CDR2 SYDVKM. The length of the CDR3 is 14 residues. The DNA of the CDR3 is TGTGCCAGCAGTCTTAGGACAGGGCCCAATGAGCAGTTCTTC. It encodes CASSLRTGPNEQFF. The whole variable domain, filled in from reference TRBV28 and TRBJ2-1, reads DVKVTQSSRYLVKRTGEKVFLECVQDMDHENMFWYRQDPGLGLRLIYFSYDVKMKEKGDIPEGYSVSREKKERFSLILESASTNQTSMYLCASSLRTGPNEQFFGPGTRLTVL.

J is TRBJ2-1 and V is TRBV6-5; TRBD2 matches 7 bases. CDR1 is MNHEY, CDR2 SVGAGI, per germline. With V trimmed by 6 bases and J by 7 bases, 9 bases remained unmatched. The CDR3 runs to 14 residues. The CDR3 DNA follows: TGTGCCAGCAGCGGGAGCGGGGCTGCTAATGAGCAGTTCTTC. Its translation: CASSGSGAANEQFF.

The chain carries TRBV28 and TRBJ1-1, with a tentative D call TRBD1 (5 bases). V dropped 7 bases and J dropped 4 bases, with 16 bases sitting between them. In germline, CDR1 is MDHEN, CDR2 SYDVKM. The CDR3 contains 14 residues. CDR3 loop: CASKVQGFLTEAFF. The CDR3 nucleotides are TGTGCCAGCAAAGTTCAGGGATTTCTCACTGAAGCTTTCTTT. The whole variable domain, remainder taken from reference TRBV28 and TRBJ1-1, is DVKVTQSSRYLVKRTGEKVFLECVQDMDHENMFWYRQDPGLGLRLIYFSYDVKMKEKGDIPEGYSVSREKKERFSLILESASTNQTSMYLCASKVQGFLTEAFFGQGTRLTVV.

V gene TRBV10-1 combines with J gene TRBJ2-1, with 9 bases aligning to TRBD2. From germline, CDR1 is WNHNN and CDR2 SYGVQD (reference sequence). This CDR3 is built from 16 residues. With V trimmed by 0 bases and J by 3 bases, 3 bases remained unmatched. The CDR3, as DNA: TGCGCCAGCAGTGAGTCGCCTAGCGGGATCTACAATGAGCAGTTCTTC. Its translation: CASSESPSGIYNEQFF.

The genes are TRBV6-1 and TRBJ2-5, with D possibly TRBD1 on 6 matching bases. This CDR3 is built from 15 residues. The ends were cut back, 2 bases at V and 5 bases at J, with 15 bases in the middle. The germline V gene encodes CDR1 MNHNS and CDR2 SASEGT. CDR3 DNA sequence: TGTGCCAGCAGTGAACGCAGGGGTGGTTCGGAGACCCAGTACTTC. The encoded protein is CASSERRGGSETQYF.

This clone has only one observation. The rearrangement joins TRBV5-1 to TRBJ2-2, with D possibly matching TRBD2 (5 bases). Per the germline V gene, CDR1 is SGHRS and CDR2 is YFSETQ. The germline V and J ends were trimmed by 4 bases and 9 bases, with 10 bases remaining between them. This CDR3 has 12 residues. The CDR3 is CASSAAARELFF. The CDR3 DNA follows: TGCGCCAGCAGCGCAGCGGCTAGGGAGCTGTTTTTT.

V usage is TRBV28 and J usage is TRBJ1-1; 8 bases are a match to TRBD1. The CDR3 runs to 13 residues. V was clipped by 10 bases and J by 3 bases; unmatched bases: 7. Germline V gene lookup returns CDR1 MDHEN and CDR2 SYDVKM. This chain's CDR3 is CATGGRLYTEAFF. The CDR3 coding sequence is TGTGCCACAGGGGGCCGATTGTACACTGAAGCTTTCTTT.

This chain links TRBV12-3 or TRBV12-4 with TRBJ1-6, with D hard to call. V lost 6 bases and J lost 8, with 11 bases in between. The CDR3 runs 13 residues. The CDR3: CASRRGSDSPLHF. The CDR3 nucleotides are TGTGCCAGCAGGCGAGGGTCTGATTCACCCCTCCACTTT.

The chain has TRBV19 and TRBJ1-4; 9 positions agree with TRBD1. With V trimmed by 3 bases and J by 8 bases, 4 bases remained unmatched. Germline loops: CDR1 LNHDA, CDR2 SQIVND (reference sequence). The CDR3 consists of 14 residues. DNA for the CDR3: TGTGCCAGTAGTATTGGGACAGGGAGAGAAAAACTGTTTTTT. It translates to CASSIGTGREKLFF.

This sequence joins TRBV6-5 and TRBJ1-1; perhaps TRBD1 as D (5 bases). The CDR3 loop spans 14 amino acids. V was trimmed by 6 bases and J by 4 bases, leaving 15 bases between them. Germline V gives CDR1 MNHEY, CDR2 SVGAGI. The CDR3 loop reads CASSKQALGTEAFF. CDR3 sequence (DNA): TGTGCCAGCAGCAAACAGGCTCTGGGCACTGAAGCTTTCTTT.

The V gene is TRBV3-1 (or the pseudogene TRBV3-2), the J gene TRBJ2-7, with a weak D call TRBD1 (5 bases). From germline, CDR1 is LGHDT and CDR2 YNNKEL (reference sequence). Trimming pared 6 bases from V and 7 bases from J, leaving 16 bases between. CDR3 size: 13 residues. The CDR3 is CASSRGRGGEQYF. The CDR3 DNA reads TGTGCCAGCAGTCGAGGAAGGGGCGGAGAGCAGTACTTC.

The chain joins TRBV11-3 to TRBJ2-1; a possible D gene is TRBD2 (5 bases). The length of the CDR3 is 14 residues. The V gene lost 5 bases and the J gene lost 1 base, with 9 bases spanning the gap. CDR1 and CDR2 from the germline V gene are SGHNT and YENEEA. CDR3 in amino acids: CASSAGVSYNEQFF. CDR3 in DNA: TGTGCCAGCAGCGCCGGGGTTTCCTACAATGAGCAGTTCTTC.